The 32 T cell receptor beta chains reported below all come from one sample, sequenced in a study of T cells in Graves' hyperthyroidism and ophthalmopathy. RNA transcripts were the template for amplifying TCR beta CDR3 regions. During a first-round RT-PCR of the TCR CDR3, the HTBI primer set was used. MiXCR, run by TCRdb on the multiplex PCR reads, gives a single entry per CDR3 protein. The sample includes about 46,000 distinct CDR3 sequences, roughly 50% of them seen just once. What was sequenced was peripheral blood or thyroid tissue (not recorded which). The receptors originated from a woman between 50 and 59 years old with Graves' hyperthyroidism.

This chain links TRBV30 with TRBJ1-5; the D is unclear. V was shortened by 3 bases and J by 4 bases, with 10 bases between the two germline ends. Germline V gene sequence: CDR1 GTSNPN, CDR2 SVGIG (reference sequence). The CDR3 length is 13 residues. The CDR3 DNA reads as TGTGCCTGGAGCCTAATGGGTAATCAGCCCCAGCATTTT. It encodes CAWSLMGNQPQHF.

This clonotype turned up a few times. The chain joins TRBV30 to TRBJ2-7, with D uncertain. The CDR3 loop spans 16 amino acids. Germline V gives CDR1 GTSNPN, CDR2 SVGIG (reference sequence). Trimming removed 0 bases at V and 0 bases at J, with 15 bases between. The CDR3 loop reads CAWSVGYGRSSYEQYF. CDR3 sequence (DNA): TGTGCCTGGAGTGTGGGTTACGGGCGAAGCTCCTACGAGCAGTACTTC. The variable domain in full, with the rest retrieved from reference TRBV30 and TRBJ2-7, is SQTIHQWPATLVQPVGSPLSLECTVEGTSNPNLYWYRQAAGRGLQLLFYSVGIGQISSEVPQNLSASRPQDRQFILSSKKLLLSDSGFYLCAWSVGYGRSSYEQYFGPGTRLTVT.

The chain carries TRBV7-2 and TRBJ2-7; 11 bases align to TRBD2. Germline V lookup: CDR1 SGHTA, CDR2 FQGNSA. V lost 0 bases, J lost 4 bases, and 5 bases stayed unmatched. The CDR3 length is 16 residues. CDR3 bases: TGTGCCAGCAGCTTAGCACTAGCGGGAGAATATTACGAGCAGTACTTC. This encodes CASSLALAGEYYEQYF.

This clonotype was recorded at least ten times. V gene TRBV14 combines with J gene TRBJ2-5, with D possibly being TRBD1 (6 bases). The CDR3 loop spans 15 amino acids. The germline gives CDR1 SGHDN, CDR2 FVKESK. V lost 3 bases, J lost 2 bases, and 13 bases lay in between. Here the CDR3 reads CASSQGYRAQETQYF. Here the CDR3 DNA reads TGTGCCAGCAGCCAGGGCTACAGGGCTCAAGAGACCCAGTACTTC.

This clonotype was recorded at least ten times. V and J are TRBV5-6 and TRBJ1-1, with D perhaps matching TRBD1 (6 bases). V shed 4 bases and J shed 6 bases, with 16 bases lying between them. The CDR3 is made up of 14 amino acids. Germline V lookup: CDR1 SGHDT, CDR2 YYEEEE. Here the CDR3 reads CASSIFTGSAEAFF. CDR3 DNA sequence: TGTGCCAGCAGCATATTTACAGGGAGCGCTGAAGCTTTCTTT.

The rearrangement uses TRBV20-1 and TRBJ2-5; TRBD2 matches 12 bases. Germline CDR1 reads DFQATT; CDR2 reads SNEGSKA (reference sequence). The junction had 10 bases not matched to a gene; V was cut back by 3 bases and J by 5 bases. The CDR3 consists of 16 residues. CDR3: CSASNPTSGSGETQYF. In nucleotides, the CDR3 is TGCAGTGCTAGTAATCCGACTAGCGGGAGTGGGGAGACCCAGTACTTC.

The gene calls are TRBV7-2 and TRBJ1-4; TRBD1 is a possible D gene (5 bases). Germline CDR1 and CDR2: SGHTA and FQGNSA. The CDR3 contains 13 residues. The V end lost 2 bases, the J end lost 12 bases, and 13 bases lay between the germline ends. CDR3 region: CASSLRQGGELFF. In nucleotides, the CDR3 is TGTGCCAGCAGCTTACGGCAGGGAGGTGAACTGTTTTTT.

This clonotype was recorded many times. The genes are TRBV10-3 and TRBJ2-5; D remains ambiguous. With 2 bases removed from V and 5 bases from J, the gap between germline ends came to 15 bases. Germline CDR1 reads ENHRY; CDR2 reads SYGVKD. The CDR3 loop spans 15 amino acids. In nucleotides, the CDR3 is TGTGCCATCAGTGAGGAGACCGGAATTCCGGAGACCCAGTACTTC. Its protein is CAISEETGIPETQYF.

This clonotype was detected ten times or more. The chain couples TRBV4-2 to TRBJ2-5; possibly TRBD1 for D (5 bases). This CDR3 comprises 12 residues. The germline V gene encodes CDR1 LGHNA and CDR2 YNFKEQ. Trimming pared 2 bases from V and 5 bases from J, leaving 6 bases between. The chain's CDR3 is CASSQKGETQYF. The CDR3 coding sequence is TGTGCCAGCAGCCAAAAGGGGGAGACCCAGTACTTC.

The chain has TRBV25-1 and TRBJ2-2; a weak D match, TRBD1 (5 bases). CDR3 length: 14 amino acids. CDR1 is MGHDK, CDR2 SYGVNS, per germline. Trimming shortened V by 4 bases and J by 5 bases, and 11 bases separated the two germline ends. CDR3 sequence (DNA): TGTGCCAGCAGTGCAAAACAGGTTACCGGGGAGCTGTTTTTT. Its protein product is CASSAKQVTGELFF.

This clonotype has a count of ten or more. This chain uses TRBV4-3 with TRBJ1-2; 7 bases are a match to TRBD1. The CDR3 runs to 15 residues. Trimming removed 1 base from V and 4 bases from J; junction bases left unmatched: 6. CDR1 is LGHNA, CDR2 YSLEER, per germline. In nucleotides, the CDR3 is TGCGCCAGCAGCCAAGTAATGCAGGGGGTCTATGGCTACACCTTC. It specifies CASSQVMQGVYGYTF.

The rearrangement links TRBV20-1 to TRBJ2-2; 13 nucleotides align to TRBD2. This CDR3 has 15 amino acids. V was pared by 5 bases and J by 5 bases, with 5 bases of the junction left unmatched. Germline lookup yields CDR1 DFQATT and CDR2 SNEGSKA (reference sequence). Written as DNA, the CDR3 is TGCAGTGCTTCCAGGACTAGCGGGAGAACCGGGGAGCTGTTTTTT. The encoded protein is CSASRTSGRTGELFF.

This clonotype was detected many times. This CDR3 is missing its conserved last phenylalanine or tryptophan, likely due to a read error. No DNA is shown, since the ends of the CDR3 on it are uncertain; the CDR3 is the one TCRdb lists. The chain combines TRBV6-5 with TRBJ2-7; whether TRBD2, the table's D call, matches the DNA was not checked. Per germline, CDR1 MNHEY and CDR2 SVGAGI. The CDR3 sequence runs 9 residues, both termini included. CDR3 amino acids: CASSTGLAG.

This clonotype was seen only once. The gene calls are TRBV7-9 and TRBJ2-5, with D possibly being TRBD1 or TRBD2 (5 bases each). The CDR3 runs 18 residues. Germline loops: CDR1 SEHNR, CDR2 FQNEAQ (reference sequence). The V end was cut by 5 bases, the J end by 5 bases, with 27 bases between. CDR3 amino acids: CASSTTGTPGEDWETQYF. The CDR3 coding sequence is TGTGCCAGCAGCACGACCGGGACGCCTGGAGAAGATTGGGAGACCCAGTACTTC.

This clonotype is medium-sized within its sample. The chain employs TRBV20-1 and TRBJ1-2; D gene uncertain. The length of the CDR3 is 14 residues. V was trimmed by 0 bases and J by 4 bases, leaving 12 bases between them. Germline V gene sequence: CDR1 DFQATT, CDR2 SNEGSKA (reference sequence). In nucleotides, the CDR3 is TGCAGTGCTAGAGATCGATCGACGAGCTATGGCTACACCTTC. Protein product: CSARDRSTSYGYTF.

This clonotype was recorded at least ten times. The chain has TRBV6-1 and TRBJ1-5, with D uncertain. CDR1 and CDR2 (germline): MNHNS, SASEGT. This CDR3 region has 14 residues. The germline V and J ends were trimmed by 8 bases and 1 base, with 12 bases remaining between them. The DNA of the CDR3 is TGTGCCAGCTTACCAGATTTGAGCAATCAGCCCCAGCATTTT. Amino acids: CASLPDLSNQPQHF.

The gene calls are TRBV20-1 and TRBJ2-7; 15 nucleotides line up with TRBD2. V trimming: 3 bases; J trimming: 1 base; junction bases outside the gene matches: 4. CDR1 DFQATT and CDR2 SNEGSKA come from the germline V gene (reference sequence). The CDR3 is 16 amino acids. The CDR3 sequence: CSASTGTSGRSYEQYF. The DNA of the CDR3 is TGCAGTGCTAGCACCGGGACTAGCGGGAGGTCCTACGAGCAGTACTTC.

This clonotype was observed at least ten times. The chain recombines TRBV30 with TRBJ2-7; 10 bases are shared with TRBD2. The CDR3 has 13 amino acids. V lost 2 bases to trimming and J lost 12 bases; unmatched junction nucleotides: 10. Germline loops: CDR1 GTSNPN, CDR2 SVGIG (reference sequence). In DNA, the CDR3 is TGTGCCTGGAGTTTGAGCCTAGCGGGAGAACGGTACTTC. Its protein is CAWSLSLAGERYF. Together with reference TRBV30 and TRBJ2-7, the CDR3 gives the full variable domain: SQTIHQWPATLVQPVGSPLSLECTVEGTSNPNLYWYRQAAGRGLQLLFYSVGIGQISSEVPQNLSASRPQDRQFILSSKKLLLSDSGFYLCAWSLSLAGERYFGPGTRLTVT.

This clonotype was seen many times. The chain carries TRBV6-2 or TRBV6-3 and TRBJ1-5; 8 bases map to TRBD1. CDR1 is MNHEY, CDR2 SVGEGT, per germline. Trimming cost V 5 bases and J 2 bases; bases outside gene matches: 5. The CDR3 contains 15 residues. CDR3: CASSIATGGNQPQHF. In nucleotides, the CDR3 is TGTGCCAGCAGTATAGCGACAGGGGGCAATCAGCCCCAGCATTTT.

Only one count was recorded for this clonotype. The CDR3 carries no conserved terminal phenylalanine or tryptophan, so it likely arises from a read error. The chain couples TRBV2 to TRBJ1-1; no clear D. V was shortened by 4 bases and J by 1 base, with 13 bases between the two germline ends. Germline values: CDR1 SNHLY, CDR2 FYNNEI. CDR3 length: 15 amino acids. The CDR3 bases are TGTGCCAGCAGTGCACCGGGCCTAGCGAACACTGAAGCTTTCCTT. Translated, it gives CASSAPGLANTEAFL.

The CDR3 sequence is CASSLPLLGRDPYEQYF. The CDR3 DNA sequence: TGTGCCAGCAGCTTACCGCTCCTTGGAAGGGACCCCTACGAGCAGTACTTC. The J gene is TRBJ2-7, the V gene TRBV7-2; the D gene could be TRBD1 or TRBD2 (5 bases each). The CDR3 is 17 residues long. CDR1 SGHTA and CDR2 FQGNSA come from the germline V gene. V lost 2 bases to trimming and J lost 2 bases, with 19 bases between them.

This clonotype was counted at least ten times. The chain is built from TRBV20-1 and TRBJ2-7, with D possibly being TRBD2 (5 bases). CDR1 is DFQATT, CDR2 SNEGSKA, per germline (reference sequence). V shed 4 bases and J shed 2 bases, with 9 bases lying between them. The CDR3 spans 12 residues. This CDR3 is CSAIGNAYEQYF. In DNA, the CDR3 is TGCAGTGCTATCGGGAACGCCTACGAGCAGTACTTC.

The chain couples TRBV4-2 to TRBJ1-3, with 9 positions matching TRBD1. The J segment lost 7 bases and the V segment lost 5 bases, leaving 3 bases of the junction unmatched. The CDR3 has 13 residues. Germline CDR1 and CDR2: LGHNA and YNFKEQ. CDR3 region: CASSWDRENTIYF. CDR3 in DNA: TGTGCCAGCAGCTGGGACAGGGAGAACACCATATATTTT.

The chain uses TRBV19 and TRBJ2-1; D perhaps matches TRBD1 (6 bases). The CDR3 spans 15 residues. V was clipped by 3 bases and J by 4 bases, with 13 bases between them. CDR1 is LNHDA and CDR2 is SQIVND in the germline V gene (reference sequence). Written as DNA, the CDR3 is TGTGCCAGTAGTATTTCCAGGGGATTGTACAATGAGCAGTTCTTC. Its protein product is CASSISRGLYNEQFF.

In the case of this clonotype: The missing conserved phenylalanine or tryptophan at the end of this CDR3 makes a read error likely. The chain is built from TRBV19 and TRBJ2-3, with D uncertain. Germline CDR1 reads LNHDA; CDR2 reads SQIVND (reference sequence). This CDR3 spans 15 amino acids. Trimming pared 3 bases from V and 2 bases from J, leaving 12 bases between. The CDR3 region is CASSIWRPNTDTQYS. DNA for the CDR3: TGTGCCAGTAGTATCTGGAGACCCAACACAGATACGCAGTATTCT.

This clonotype was seen repeatedly, ten times or more. The chain combines TRBV20-1 with TRBJ2-7; 9 bases are shared with TRBD2. CDR1 and CDR2 (germline): DFQATT, SNEGSKA (reference sequence). V lost 0 bases to trimming and J lost 3 bases; unmatched junction nucleotides: 9. There are 16 residues in the CDR3. CDR3 region: CSARDAGGRAFYEQYF. CDR3 in DNA: TGCAGTGCTAGAGATGCAGGCGGGAGGGCCTTCTACGAGCAGTACTTC.

This clonotype occurred a few times. This sequence joins TRBV7-9 and TRBJ1-1; D gene ambiguous. The V gene lost 4 bases and the J gene lost 6 bases, with 12 bases spanning the gap. In germline, CDR1 is SEHNR, CDR2 FQNEAQ (reference sequence). The CDR3 runs to 13 residues. Here the CDR3 reads CASSSDLDAEAFF. DNA for the CDR3: TGTGCCAGCAGCTCGGATCTAGATGCTGAAGCTTTCTTT.

This chain connects TRBV7-3 to TRBJ2-7; D call uncertain. V was trimmed by 1 base and J by 3 bases, leaving 16 bases between them. CDR3 length: 16 amino acids. CDR1 is SGHTA and CDR2 is FQGTGA in the germline V gene. CDR3 sequence: CASSLISGPKDYEQYF. The CDR3 bases are TGTGCCAGCAGCTTAATTTCGGGCCCTAAGGACTACGAGCAGTACTTC.

As for this clonotype: One junction end does not reproduce the germline sequence, and a read error may be involved. The rearrangement uses TRBV5-1 and TRBJ1-1, with D unclear. Germline V lookup: CDR1 SGHRS, CDR2 YFSETQ. This CDR3 is built from 14 residues. This CDR3 reads CASSLAETNTEAFF. The CDR3 DNA reads as TGCGCCAGCAGCTTGGCAGAGACAAACACTGAAGCTTTTTTT. Based on the CDR3 plus reference TRBV5-1 and TRBJ1-1, the full variable domain is KAGVTQTPRYLIKTRGQQVTLSCSPISGHRSVSWYQQTPGQGLQFLFEYFSETQRNKGNFPGRFSGRQFSNSRSEMNVSTLELGDSALYLCASSLAETNTEAFFGQGTRLTVV.

This clonotype has a count of ten or more. This chain joins TRBV15 and TRBJ1-2; the D is unclear. The V gene's germline CDR1 is LNHNV and CDR2 YYDKDF (reference sequence). The CDR3 sequence is 12 residues long. V dropped 0 bases and J dropped 7 bases, with 6 bases sitting between them. DNA for the CDR3: TGTGCCACCAGCAGAGATTCTGGTGGCTACACCTTC. Amino acids: CATSRDSGGYTF.

In the case of this clonotype: One end of the junction is discordant with germline, which a read error may explain. V gene TRBV28 combines with J gene TRBJ1-6; 8 bases fit TRBD1. The CDR3 loop spans 14 amino acids. Per the germline V gene, CDR1 is MDHEN and CDR2 is SYDVKM. The CDR3 nucleotides read TGTACCAGCAGTCCCCCGACAGGGGATTCACCCCTCCACTTT. Translation gives CTSSPPTGDSPLHF.

Concerning this clonotype: Given a much more abundant clone one base away, this may be a read error. The CDR3 region has the DNA TGTGCCTGGAGCCCATCCTCTCAGCCCCAGCATTTT. Translating gives CAWSPSSQPQHF. The rearrangement joins TRBV30 to TRBJ1-5, with no clear D. V was shortened by 3 bases and J by 6 bases, with 9 bases between the two germline ends. CDR3 length equals 12 residues. Per the germline V gene, CDR1 is GTSNPN and CDR2 is SVGIG (reference sequence). Drawing the rest from reference TRBV30 and TRBJ1-5, the complete variable domain is SQTIHQWPATLVQPVGSPLSLECTVEGTSNPNLYWYRQAAGRGLQLLFYSVGIGQISSEVPQNLSASRPQDRQFILSSKKLLLSDSGFYLCAWSPSSQPQHFGDGTRLSIL.